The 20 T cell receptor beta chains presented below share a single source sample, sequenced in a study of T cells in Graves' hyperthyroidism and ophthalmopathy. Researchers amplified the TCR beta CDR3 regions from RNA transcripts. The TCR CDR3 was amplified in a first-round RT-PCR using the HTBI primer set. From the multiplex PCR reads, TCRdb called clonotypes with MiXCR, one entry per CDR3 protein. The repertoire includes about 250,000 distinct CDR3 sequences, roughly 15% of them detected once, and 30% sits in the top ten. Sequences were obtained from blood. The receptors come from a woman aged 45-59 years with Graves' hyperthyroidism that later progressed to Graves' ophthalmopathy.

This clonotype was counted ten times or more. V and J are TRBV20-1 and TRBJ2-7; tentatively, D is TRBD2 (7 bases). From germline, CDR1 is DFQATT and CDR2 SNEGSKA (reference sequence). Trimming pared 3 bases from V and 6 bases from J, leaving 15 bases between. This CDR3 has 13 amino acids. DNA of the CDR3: TGCAGTGCTAGGAGGGGGGGGGAAGTCGAGCAGTACTTC. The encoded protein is CSARRGGEVEQYF.

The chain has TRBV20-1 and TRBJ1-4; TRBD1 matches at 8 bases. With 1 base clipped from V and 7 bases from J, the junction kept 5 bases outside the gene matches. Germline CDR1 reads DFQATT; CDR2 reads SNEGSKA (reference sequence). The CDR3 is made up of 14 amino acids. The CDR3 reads CSARGTGKVEKLFF. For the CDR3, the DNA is TGCAGTGCTAGAGGGACAGGGAAAGTTGAAAAACTGTTTTTT.

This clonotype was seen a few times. The CDR3 is CASSSRLAGGLANTGELFF. CDR3 DNA: TGTGCCAGCAGCTCCCGACTAGCGGGAGGGCTCGCGAACACCGGGGAGCTGTTTTTT. V and J are TRBV7-3 and TRBJ2-2, with 14 bases fitting TRBD2. From germline, CDR1 is SGHTA and CDR2 FQGTGA. This CDR3 has 19 amino acids. J lost 0 bases, V lost 4 bases, and 7 bases had no gene match. Based on the CDR3 plus reference TRBV7-3 and TRBJ2-2, the full variable domain is GAGVSQTPSNKVTEKGKYVELRCDPISGHTALYWYRQSLGQGPEFLIYFQGTGAADDSGLPNDRFFAVRPEGSVSTLKIQRTERGDSAVYLCASSSRLAGGLANTGELFFGEGSRLTVL.

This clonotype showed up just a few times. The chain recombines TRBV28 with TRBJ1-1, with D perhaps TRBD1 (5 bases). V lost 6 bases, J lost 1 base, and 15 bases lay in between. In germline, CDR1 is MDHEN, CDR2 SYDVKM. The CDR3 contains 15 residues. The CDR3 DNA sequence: TGTGCCAGCAGGCCGGGACCCATAGGGAACACTGAAGCTTTCTTT. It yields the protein CASRPGPIGNTEAFF.

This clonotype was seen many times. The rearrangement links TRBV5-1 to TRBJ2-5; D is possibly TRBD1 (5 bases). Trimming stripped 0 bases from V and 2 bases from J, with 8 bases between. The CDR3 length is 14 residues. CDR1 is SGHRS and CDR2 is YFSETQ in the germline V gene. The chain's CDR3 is CASSLADRQETQYF. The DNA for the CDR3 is TGCGCCAGCAGCTTGGCTGACAGACAAGAGACCCAGTACTTC.

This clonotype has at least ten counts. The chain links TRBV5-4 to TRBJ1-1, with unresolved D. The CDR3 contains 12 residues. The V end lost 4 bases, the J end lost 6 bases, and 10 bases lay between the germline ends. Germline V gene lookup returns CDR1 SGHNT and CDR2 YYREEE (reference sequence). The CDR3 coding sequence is TGTGCCAGCAGCCAAAACTCTGCTGAAGCTTTCTTT. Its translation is CASSQNSAEAFF.

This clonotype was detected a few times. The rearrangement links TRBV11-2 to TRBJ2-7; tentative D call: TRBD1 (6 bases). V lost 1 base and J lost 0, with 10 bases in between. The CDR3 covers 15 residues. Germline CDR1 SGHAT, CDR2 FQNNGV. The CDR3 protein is CASSLVRGSSYEQYF. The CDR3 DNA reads TGTGCCAGCAGCTTAGTGAGGGGGAGCTCCTACGAGCAGTACTTC.

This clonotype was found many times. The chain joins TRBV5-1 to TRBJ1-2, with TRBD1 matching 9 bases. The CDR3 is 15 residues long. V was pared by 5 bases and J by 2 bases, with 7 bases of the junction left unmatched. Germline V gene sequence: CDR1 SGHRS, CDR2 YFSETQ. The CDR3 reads CASRLQGALNYGYTF. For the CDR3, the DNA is TGCGCCAGCAGGTTACAGGGGGCCCTCAACTATGGCTACACCTTC.

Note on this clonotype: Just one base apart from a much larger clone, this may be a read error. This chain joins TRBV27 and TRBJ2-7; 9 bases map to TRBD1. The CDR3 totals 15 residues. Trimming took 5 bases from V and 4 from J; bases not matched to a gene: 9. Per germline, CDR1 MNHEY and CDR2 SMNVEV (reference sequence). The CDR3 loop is CASSEEGTGKYEQYF. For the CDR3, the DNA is TGTGCCAGCAGTGAGGAAGGGACAGGGAAGTACGAGCAGTACTTC.

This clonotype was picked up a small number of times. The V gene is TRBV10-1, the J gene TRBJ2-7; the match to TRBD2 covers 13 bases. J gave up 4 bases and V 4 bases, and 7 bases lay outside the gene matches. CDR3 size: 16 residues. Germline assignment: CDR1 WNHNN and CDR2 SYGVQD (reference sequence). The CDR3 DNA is TGCGCCAGCAGTGGGACTAGCGGGAGTAAGACGTACGAGCAGTACTTC. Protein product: CASSGTSGSKTYEQYF.

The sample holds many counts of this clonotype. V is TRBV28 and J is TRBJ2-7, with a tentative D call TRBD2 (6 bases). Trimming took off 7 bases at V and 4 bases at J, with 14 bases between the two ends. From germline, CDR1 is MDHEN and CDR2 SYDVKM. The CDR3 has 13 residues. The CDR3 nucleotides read TGTGCCAGCATCCGGCGGGGACTGTACGAGCAGTACTTC. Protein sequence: CASIRRGLYEQYF.

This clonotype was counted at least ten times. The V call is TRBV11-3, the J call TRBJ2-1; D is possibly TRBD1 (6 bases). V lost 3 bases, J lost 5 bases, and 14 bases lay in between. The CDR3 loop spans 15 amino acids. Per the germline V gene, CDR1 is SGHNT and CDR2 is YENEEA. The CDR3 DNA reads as TGTGCCAGCAGCTTTCACTACCGGGACAACAATGAGCAGTTCTTC. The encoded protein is CASSFHYRDNNEQFF.

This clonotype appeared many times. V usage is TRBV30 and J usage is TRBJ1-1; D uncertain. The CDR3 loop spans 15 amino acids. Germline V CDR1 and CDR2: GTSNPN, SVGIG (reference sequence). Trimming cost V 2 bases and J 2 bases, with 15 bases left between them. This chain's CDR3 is CAWSPRSTINTEAFF. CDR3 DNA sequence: TGTGCCTGGAGTCCCCGATCTACTATTAACACTGAAGCTTTCTTT.

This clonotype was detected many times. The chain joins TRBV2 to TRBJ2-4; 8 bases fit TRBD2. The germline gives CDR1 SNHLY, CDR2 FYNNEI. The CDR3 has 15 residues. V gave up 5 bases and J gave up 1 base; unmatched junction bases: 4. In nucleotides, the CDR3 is TGTGCCAGCAGTATAGCGGGGAAGGCCAAAAACATTCAGTACTTC. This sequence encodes CASSIAGKAKNIQYF.

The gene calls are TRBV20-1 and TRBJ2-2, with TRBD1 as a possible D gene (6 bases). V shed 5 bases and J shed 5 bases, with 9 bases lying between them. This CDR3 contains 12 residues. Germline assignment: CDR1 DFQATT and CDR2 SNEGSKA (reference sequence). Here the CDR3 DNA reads TGCAGTGCTCGAAGGGGGACCGGGGAGCTGTTTTTT. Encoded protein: CSARRGTGELFF.

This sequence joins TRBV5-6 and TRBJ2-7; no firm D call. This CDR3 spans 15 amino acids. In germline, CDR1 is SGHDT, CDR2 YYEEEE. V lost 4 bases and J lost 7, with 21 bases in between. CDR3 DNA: TGTGCCAGCAGCCCCGGTGGCAGTCGAAGGGCGGAGCAGTACTTC. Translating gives CASSPGGSRRAEQYF.

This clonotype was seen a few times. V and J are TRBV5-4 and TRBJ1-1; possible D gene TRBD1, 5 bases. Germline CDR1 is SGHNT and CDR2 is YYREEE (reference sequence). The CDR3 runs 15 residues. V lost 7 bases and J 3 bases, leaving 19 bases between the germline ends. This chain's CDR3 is CASGRVDSRDTEAFF. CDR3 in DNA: TGTGCCAGCGGCAGGGTAGATAGTCGGGACACTGAAGCTTTCTTT.

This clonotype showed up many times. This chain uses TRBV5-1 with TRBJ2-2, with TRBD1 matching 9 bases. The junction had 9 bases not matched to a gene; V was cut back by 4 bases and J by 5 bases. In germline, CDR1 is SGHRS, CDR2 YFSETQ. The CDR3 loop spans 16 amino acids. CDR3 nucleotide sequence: TGCGCCAGCAGCCCCCCCGGGACAGGGTCTACCGGGGAGCTGTTTTTT. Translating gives CASSPPGTGSTGELFF.

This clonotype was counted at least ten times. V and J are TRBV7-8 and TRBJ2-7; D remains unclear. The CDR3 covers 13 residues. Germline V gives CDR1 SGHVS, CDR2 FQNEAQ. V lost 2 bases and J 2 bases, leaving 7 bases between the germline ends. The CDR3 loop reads CASSLTPPYEQYF. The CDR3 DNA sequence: TGTGCCAGCAGCTTAACGCCCCCCTACGAGCAGTACTTC.

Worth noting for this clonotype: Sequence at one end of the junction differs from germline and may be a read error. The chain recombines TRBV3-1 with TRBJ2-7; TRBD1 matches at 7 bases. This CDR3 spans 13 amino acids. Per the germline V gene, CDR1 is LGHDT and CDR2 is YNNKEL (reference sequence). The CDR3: CASKRDRAYEQHF. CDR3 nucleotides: TGTGCCAGCAAACGAGACAGGGCTTACGAGCAGCACTTC.